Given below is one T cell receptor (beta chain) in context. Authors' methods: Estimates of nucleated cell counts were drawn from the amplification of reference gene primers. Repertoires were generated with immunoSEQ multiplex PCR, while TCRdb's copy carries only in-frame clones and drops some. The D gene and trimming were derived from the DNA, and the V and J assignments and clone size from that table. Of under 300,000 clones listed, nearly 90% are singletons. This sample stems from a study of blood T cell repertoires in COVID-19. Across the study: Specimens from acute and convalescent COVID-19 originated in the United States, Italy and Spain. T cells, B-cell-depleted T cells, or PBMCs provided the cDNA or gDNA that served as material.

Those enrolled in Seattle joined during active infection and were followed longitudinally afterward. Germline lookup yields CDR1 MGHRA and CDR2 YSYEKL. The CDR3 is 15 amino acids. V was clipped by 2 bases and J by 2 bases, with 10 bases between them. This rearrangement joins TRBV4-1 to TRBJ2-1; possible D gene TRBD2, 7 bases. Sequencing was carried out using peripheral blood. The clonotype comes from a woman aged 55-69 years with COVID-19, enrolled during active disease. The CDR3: CASSQWGGTYNEQFF. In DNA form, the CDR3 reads TGCGCCAGCAGCCAATGGGGGGGCACCTACAATGAGCAGTTCTTC.